One sample yielded the 12 T cell receptor beta chains listed below, sequenced in a study of blood T cell repertoires in COVID-19. Here immunoSEQ multiplex PCR was the method, and the copy in TCRdb shows in-frame clones only, minus some. The sample lists 200,000 to 250,000 clones, 70% to 85% occurring once. Sequencing input: PBMCs or T cells enriched from blood (not recorded which). The receptors derive from a man between 40 and 49 years old who had recovered from COVID-19.

The chain links TRBV2 to TRBJ2-7, with D possibly being TRBD1 (6 bases). V lost 6 bases and J 3 bases, leaving 15 bases between the germline ends. The CDR3 is 14 amino acids. CDR1 is SNHLY, CDR2 FYNNEI, per germline. CDR3 amino acids: CASRRDNRRYEQYF. The CDR3 region has the DNA TGTGCCAGCAGACGGGACAATCGTCGCTACGAGCAGTACTTC.

This clone was seen a handful of times. The chain employs TRBV5-5 and TRBJ1-5; the D is unclear. This CDR3 comprises 15 residues. Looked up from germline, CDR1 is SGHKS and CDR2 is YYEKEE (reference sequence). Trimming pared 0 bases from V and 6 bases from J, leaving 13 bases between. The CDR3 loop is CASSLGPYEGQPQHF. In DNA form, the CDR3 reads TGTGCCAGCAGCTTGGGGCCATATGAGGGTCAGCCCCAGCATTTT.

The V call is TRBV5-1, the J call TRBJ2-7; no clear D. The CDR3 is 13 amino acids. V lost 1 base, J lost 2 bases, and 7 bases lay in between. The germline CDR1 and CDR2 sequences are SGHRS and YFSETQ. The CDR3 loop reads CASSLTETYEQYF. CDR3 coding DNA: TGCGCCAGCAGCTTGACCGAGACCTACGAGCAGTACTTC.

J is TRBJ1-1 and V is TRBV4-2; 8 bases agree with TRBD1. J lost 5 bases, V lost 4 bases, and 9 bases had no gene match. Germline V gene sequence: CDR1 LGHNA, CDR2 YNFKEQ. The CDR3 has 15 amino acids. The CDR3 protein is CASSLGQGGGTEAFF. CDR3 in DNA: TGTGCCAGCAGCCTCGGACAGGGAGGAGGGACTGAAGCTTTCTTT.

This clone occurred once. CDR3 loop: CASSQDRRLAGDNEQYF. DNA for the CDR3: TGTGCCAGCAGCCAAGATAGAAGGCTAGCGGGAGACAACGAGCAGTACTTC. The genes are TRBV3-1 (or the pseudogene TRBV3-2) and TRBJ2-7; 10 bases match TRBD2. V gave up 0 bases and J gave up 5 bases; unmatched junction bases: 10. Germline-derived CDR1 and CDR2 are LGHDT and YNNKEL (reference sequence). The CDR3 runs 17 residues.

This clone was picked up one time. The chain carries TRBV3-1 (or the pseudogene TRBV3-2) and TRBJ1-5; 10 nucleotides align to TRBD1. Germline V gives CDR1 LGHDT, CDR2 YNNKEL (reference sequence). The CDR3 contains 16 residues. V was clipped by 4 bases and J by 1 base; unmatched bases: 4. The CDR3 nucleotides read TGTGCCAGCAGCCCTTGGACAGGGGGGAGCAATCAGCCCCAGCATTTT. Its protein is CASSPWTGGSNQPQHF.

CDR3 in DNA: TGTGCCAGCAGTTTCGAGGCCCGCCCGGGGGGTGGAAACACCATATATTTT. This sequence encodes CASSFEARPGGGNTIYF. The chain carries TRBV28 and TRBJ1-3; possibly TRBD1 for D (5 bases). Germline-derived CDR1 and CDR2 are MDHEN and SYDVKM. Between the trimmed V and J ends, which lost 3 bases and 3 bases, there was a span of 18 bases. This CDR3 contains 17 residues.

This chain uses TRBV7-3 with TRBJ2-1; tentative D call: TRBD2 (5 bases). The ends were cut back, 6 bases at V and 0 bases at J, with 12 bases in the middle. Germline lookup yields CDR1 SGHTA and CDR2 FQGTGA. The CDR3 totals 15 residues. CDR3 nucleotide sequence: TGTGCCAGCAGTCCGAGGGTAAGCTCCTACAATGAGCAGTTCTTC. This encodes CASSPRVSSYNEQFF.

The V call is TRBV11-2, the J call TRBJ2-5, with 9 bases aligning to TRBD2. Germline CDR1 is SGHAT and CDR2 is FQNNGV. Trimming cost V 2 bases and J 2 bases; bases outside gene matches: 6. The CDR3 contains 16 residues. DNA for the CDR3: TGTGCCAGCAGCTTACTCGGAGCGGGGGGACAAGAGACCCAGTACTTC. Its protein is CASSLLGAGGQETQYF.

This chain joins TRBV9 and TRBJ2-1; the match to TRBD2 covers 10 bases. This CDR3 region has 17 residues. The V gene's germline CDR1 is SGDLS and CDR2 YYNGEE. J was trimmed by 5 bases and V by 3 bases; bases with no gene match: 11. The CDR3 reads CASSGAAGSGGNNEQFF. The CDR3 region has the DNA TGTGCCAGCAGCGGGGCCGCGGGTAGCGGGGGGAACAATGAGCAGTTCTTC.

There are a few counts of this clone. The genes are TRBV3-1 (or the pseudogene TRBV3-2) and TRBJ1-6; 9 positions match TRBD1. Germline-derived CDR1 and CDR2 are LGHDT and YNNKEL (reference sequence). The J segment lost 6 bases and the V segment lost 3 bases, leaving 6 bases of the junction unmatched. This CDR3 spans 16 amino acids. CDR3 bases: TGTGCCAGCAGCCACCTCCGGACAGGGGTTAATTCACCCCTCCACTTT. Translation: CASSHLRTGVNSPLHF.

CDR3 residues: CASSFYRGNTEAFF. The DNA for the CDR3 is TGTGCCAGCAGCTTCTACAGGGGGAACACTGAAGCTTTCTTT. The rearrangement links TRBV5-6 to TRBJ1-1; 7 positions match TRBD1. The CDR3 is made up of 14 amino acids. The V gene's germline CDR1 is SGHDT and CDR2 YYEEEE. With V trimmed by 2 bases and J by 1 base, 2 bases remained unmatched. Complete variable domain (other parts from reference TRBV5-6 and TRBJ1-1): DAGVTQSPTHLIKTRGQQVTLRCSPKSGHDTVSWYQQALGQGPQFIFQYYEEEERQRGNFPDRFSGHQFPNYSSELNVNALLLGDSALYLCASSFYRGNTEAFFGQGTRLTVV.